The table lists the clone carrying this T cell receptor (beta chain) with many counts. Its antigen is unidentified. The data stem from a study of T cells in Graves' hyperthyroidism and ophthalmopathy. General study findings and limits: Among thyroid clonotypes expanded above 0.001, most also appeared in blood.

TCR beta CDR3 sequences were amplified from RNA transcripts. First-round RT-PCR of the TCR CDR3 relied on the HTBI primer set. TCRdb analysed the multiplex PCR reads with MiXCR anew, one entry per CDR3 protein. The sample gives some 580,000 distinct CDR3 sequences, approximately 16% of which show up once; around 3.5% is in the top ten. J gave up 6 bases and V 6 bases, and 10 bases lay outside the gene matches. This CDR3 is built from 15 residues. Germline CDR1 and CDR2: DFQATT and SNEGSKA (reference sequence). The sequencing input was blood. This chain links TRBV20-1 with TRBJ2-3, with TRBD2 matching 12 bases. The clonotype was recovered from a woman in her forties with Graves' ophthalmopathy. CDR3 sequence (DNA): TGCAGTGCCCCAGGCCTAGCGGGAGGGTTGGATACGCAGTATTTT. Protein: CSAPGLAGGLDTQYF.